This T cell receptor beta chain was retrieved from a study of T cells after yellow fever vaccination. Study-wide points: Though it reached lower strength, the secondary response hit its peak faster, day 5 versus 15. A minor fraction of clonotypes spanned both CD4 and CD8 compartments. Abundant contaminating clonotypes from the bulk population could appear in FACS-sorted repertoires. Most primary-vaccination clones reappeared after the booster (just under 98% CD4, more than 70% CD8).

The sample holds many counts of this clonotype. Its antigen is still unknown. In TCRdb, the 5' RACE reads were re-called with MiXCR into one record per CDR3 protein. The sample yields a few hundred thousand distinct CDR3 sequences, approximately 3.9% seen once. Looked up from germline, CDR1 is MNHEY and CDR2 is SMNVEV (reference sequence). V was pared by 3 bases and J by 3 bases, with 5 bases of the junction left unmatched. The CDR3 loop spans 15 amino acids. Sequenced material: PBMCs, taken on the day of the yellow fever booster vaccination. The clonotype originates from a man younger than 30 who received the YFV17D yellow fever vaccine. The chain carries TRBV27 and TRBJ2-5; 9 bases agree with TRBD1. The CDR3 nucleotides read TGTGCCAGCAGTTTCGGGACAGGGAAGGAAGAGACCCAGTACTTC. Its protein product is CASSFGTGKEETQYF.